The 3 T cell receptor beta chains given below trace back to one sample, sequenced in a study of early T cells in non-severe SARS-CoV-2 infection. TCRdb independently ran MiXCR on the 5' RACE reads; one entry per CDR3 protein. The top ten hold 15% of the sample, which has tens of thousands of distinct CDR3 sequences, roughly 10% seen once. The sequences come from whole blood, collected at baseline. The receptors stem from an adult who was a healthcare worker with PCR-confirmed SARS-CoV-2 infection or an uninfected control (not recorded which).

The chain couples TRBV28 to TRBJ2-7; unclear D gene. The CDR3 extends over 13 amino acids. V lost 3 bases and J 10 bases, leaving 16 bases between the germline ends. Germline CDR1 and CDR2: MDHEN and SYDVKM. The CDR3 spells CASSLGRRENQYF. CDR3 DNA sequence: TGTGCCAGCAGTTTGGGCAGGCGAGAGAACCAGTACTTC.

There are many counts of this clonotype. The chain is built from TRBV12-3 or TRBV12-4 and TRBJ2-3, with D perhaps matching TRBD2 (5 bases). Trimming took off 6 bases at V and 0 bases at J, with 10 bases between the two ends. CDR3 length: 14 amino acids. The CDR3 loop reads CASSRGLSTDTQYF. Here the CDR3 DNA reads TGTGCCAGCAGCCGAGGACTGAGCACAGATACGCAGTATTTT.

This clonotype was observed a few times. The chain is built from TRBV6-5 and TRBJ1-1; possible D gene TRBD1, 6 bases. Per the germline V gene, CDR1 is MNHEY and CDR2 is SVGAGI. Trimming removed 2 bases at V and 4 bases at J, with 8 bases between. CDR3 length: 13 residues. In nucleotides, the CDR3 is TGTGCCAGCAGTTACCTGGGGGCCACTGAAGCTTTCTTT. Amino acid sequence: CASSYLGATEAFF.